What follows are 2 T cell receptor beta chains derived from one specimen sequenced in a study of T cells in Graves' hyperthyroidism and ophthalmopathy. RNA transcripts served as the template for amplifying TCR beta CDR3 regions. TCR CDR3 regions were first amplified by RT-PCR with HTBI primers. TCRdb fed the multiplex PCR reads into MiXCR, producing one record per CDR3 protein. The sample records roughly 510,000 distinct CDR3 sequences, less than 25% being singletons. Sequenced material: blood. Every receptor here comes from a man younger than 35 with Graves' hyperthyroidism.

Ten or more counts support this clonotype. The chain combines TRBV11-3 with TRBJ2-7; 7 bases are shared with TRBD1. V was pared by 4 bases and J by 7 bases, with 13 bases of the junction left unmatched. There are 15 residues in the CDR3. The germline V gene encodes CDR1 SGHNT and CDR2 YENEEA. The CDR3 reads CASSSRTGATQEQYF. The CDR3 DNA reads as TGTGCCAGCAGCTCTAGGACAGGAGCAACTCAGGAGCAGTACTTC.

This clonotype was counted a few times. The chain carries TRBV6-1 and TRBJ1-1; TRBD1 agrees at 10 bases. CDR3 length: 15 amino acids. The trim removed 6 bases at V and 1 base at J, leaving 5 bases unmatched. CDR1 is MNHNS, CDR2 SASEGT, per germline. CDR3 in DNA: TGTGCCAGCAGATCGGGACAGGGGAGGAACACTGAAGCTTTCTTT. Residues: CASRSGQGRNTEAFF.